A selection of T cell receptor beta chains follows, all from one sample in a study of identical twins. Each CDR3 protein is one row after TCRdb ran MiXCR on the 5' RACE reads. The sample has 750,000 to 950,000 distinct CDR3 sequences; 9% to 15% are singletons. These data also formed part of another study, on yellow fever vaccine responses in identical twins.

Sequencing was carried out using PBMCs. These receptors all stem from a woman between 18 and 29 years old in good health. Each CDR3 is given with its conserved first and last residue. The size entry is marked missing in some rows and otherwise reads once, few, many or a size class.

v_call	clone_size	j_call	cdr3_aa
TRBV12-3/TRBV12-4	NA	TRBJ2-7	CASTPLARGFHEQYF
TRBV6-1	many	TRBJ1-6	CASSRSQGILSNSPLHF
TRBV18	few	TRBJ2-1	CASSPQSGSYNEQFF
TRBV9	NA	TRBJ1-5	CASSPGQGVGNQPQHF
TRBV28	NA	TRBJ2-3	CASSLREIDTQYF
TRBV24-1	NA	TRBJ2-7	CATSEENSYEQYF
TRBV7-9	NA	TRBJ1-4	CASSPILDSVEKLFF
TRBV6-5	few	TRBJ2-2	CASSNGVRGTGELFF
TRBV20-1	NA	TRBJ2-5	CSARSGLAEETQYF
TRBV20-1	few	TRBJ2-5	CSARDPGYQETQYF
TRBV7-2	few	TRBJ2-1	CASSLSGLAGDNEQFF
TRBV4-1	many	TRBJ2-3	CASSQRTSGDLTDTQYF
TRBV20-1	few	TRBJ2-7	CSAKRDSYEQYF
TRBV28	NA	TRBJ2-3	CASSPRTSLADTQYF
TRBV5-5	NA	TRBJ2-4	CASSLGWAKNIQYF
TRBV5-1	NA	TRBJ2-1	CASSLAGLAAPYNEQFF